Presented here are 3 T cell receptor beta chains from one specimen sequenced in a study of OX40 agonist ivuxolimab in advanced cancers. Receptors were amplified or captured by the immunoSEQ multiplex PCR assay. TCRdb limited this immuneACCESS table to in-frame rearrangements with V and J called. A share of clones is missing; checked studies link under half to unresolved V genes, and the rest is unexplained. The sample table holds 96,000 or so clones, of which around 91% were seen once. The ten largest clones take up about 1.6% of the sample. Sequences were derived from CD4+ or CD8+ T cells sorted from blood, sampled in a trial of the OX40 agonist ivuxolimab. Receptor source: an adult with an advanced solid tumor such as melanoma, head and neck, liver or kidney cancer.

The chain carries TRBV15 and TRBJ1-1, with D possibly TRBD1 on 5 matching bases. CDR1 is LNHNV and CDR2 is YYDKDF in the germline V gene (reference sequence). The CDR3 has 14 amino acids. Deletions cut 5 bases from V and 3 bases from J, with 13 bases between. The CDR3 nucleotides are TGTGCCACCAGCGGGCAGGCAGGGTACACTGAAGCTTTCTTT. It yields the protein CATSGQAGYTEAFF.

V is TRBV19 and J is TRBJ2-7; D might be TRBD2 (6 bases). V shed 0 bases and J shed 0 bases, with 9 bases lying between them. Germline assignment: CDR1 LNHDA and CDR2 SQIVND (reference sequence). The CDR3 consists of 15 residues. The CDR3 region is CASSIEWRVSYEQYF. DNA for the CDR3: TGTGCCAGTAGTATAGAGTGGAGGGTCTCCTACGAGCAGTACTTC.

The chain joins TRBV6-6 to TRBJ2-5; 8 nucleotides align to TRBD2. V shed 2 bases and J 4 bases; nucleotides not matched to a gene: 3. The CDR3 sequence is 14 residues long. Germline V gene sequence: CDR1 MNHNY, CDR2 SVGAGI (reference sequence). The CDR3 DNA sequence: TGTGCCAGCAGTTACCCCGCGGGAGGAGAGACCCAGTACTTC. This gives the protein CASSYPAGGETQYF.